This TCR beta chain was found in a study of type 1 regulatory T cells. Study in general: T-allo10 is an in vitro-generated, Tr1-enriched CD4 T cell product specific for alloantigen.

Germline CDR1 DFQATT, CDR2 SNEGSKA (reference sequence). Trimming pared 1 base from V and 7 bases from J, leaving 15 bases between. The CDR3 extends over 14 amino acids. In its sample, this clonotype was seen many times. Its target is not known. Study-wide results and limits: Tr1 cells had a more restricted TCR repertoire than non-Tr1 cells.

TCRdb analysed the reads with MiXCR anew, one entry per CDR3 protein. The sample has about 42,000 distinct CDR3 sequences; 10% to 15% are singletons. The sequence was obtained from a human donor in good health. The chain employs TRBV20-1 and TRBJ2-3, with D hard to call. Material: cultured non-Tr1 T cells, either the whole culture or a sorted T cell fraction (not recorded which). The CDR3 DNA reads TGCAGTGCTAGAGCCGCAACCACAGAACATACGCAGTATTTT. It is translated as CSARAATTEHTQYF.